Listed below are T cell receptor beta chains from one sample, sequenced in a study of blood T cell repertoires in COVID-19. Assay used: immunoSEQ multiplex PCR; TCRdb lists only in-frame clones, some missing. The sample includes around 280,000 clones, approximately 86% seen only once; the top ten take roughly 1.9%. The specimen sequenced was peripheral blood. The source is a young woman who had recovered from COVID-19. CDR3s include the opening cysteine and the closing phenylalanine or tryptophan. Each record gives: CDR3 protein, CDR3 DNA, D gene, J gene, V gene, clone size. The D gene is left open where the match is weak. Size is stated for part of the rows, as once, few or many counts, or as a class when the clone is expanded.

CDR3: CASSRGGGNTEAFF; DNA: TGTGCCAGCAGCCGCGGGGGGGGGAACACTGAAGCTTTCTTT; D: -; J: TRBJ1-1; V: TRBV3-1/TRBV3-2; size: -
CDR3: CASSRSISGGSYEQYF; DNA: TGTGCCAGCAGCCGTTCAATAAGCGGGGGCTCCTACGAGCAGTACTTC; D: TRBD2; J: TRBJ2-7; V: TRBV6-6; size: -
CDR3: CASSQDGGGAIYSGNTIYF; DNA: TGTGCCAGCAGCCAAGATGGGGGCGGAGCCATTTATTCTGGAAACACCATATATTTT; D: -; J: TRBJ1-3; V: TRBV4-2; size: -
CDR3: CASSQMTGTFWETQYF; DNA: TGTGCCAGCAGCCAGATGACAGGGACCTTTTGGGAGACCCAGTACTTC; D: TRBD1; J: TRBJ2-5; V: TRBV7-9; size: -
CDR3: CASSTDNKATNEKLFF; DNA: TGTGCCAGTAGTACGGACAACAAAGCAACTAATGAAAAACTGTTTTTT; D: -; J: TRBJ1-4; V: TRBV19; size: -
CDR3: CASSSGQGDPYEQYF; DNA: TGTGCCAGCAGTTCTGGACAGGGGGACCCCTACGAGCAGTACTTC; D: TRBD1; J: TRBJ2-7; V: TRBV28; size: -
CDR3: CASSLDLGEAQETQYF; DNA: TGTGCCAGCAGCTTGGATCTAGGAGAAGCCCAAGAGACCCAGTACTTC; D: -; J: TRBJ2-5; V: TRBV5-6; size: -
CDR3: CASSAEPGVNQPQHF; DNA: TGTGCCAGCAGTGCCGAACCGGGGGTTAATCAGCCCCAGCATTTT; D: -; J: TRBJ1-5; V: TRBV2; size: -
CDR3: CASSQLVNNEQFF; DNA: TGCGCCAGCAGTCAACTAGTGAACAATGAGCAGTTCTTC; D: -; J: TRBJ2-1; V: TRBV10-2; size: -
CDR3: CAAGKTGGHEQYF; DNA: TGTGCCGCCGGGAAGACAGGGGGCCACGAGCAGTACTTC; D: TRBD1; J: TRBJ2-7; V: TRBV27; size: -
CDR3: CASSPAWADYTDTQYF; DNA: TGCGCCAGCAGCCCCGCGTGGGCAGACTACACAGATACGCAGTATTTT; D: -; J: TRBJ2-3; V: TRBV4-3; size: -
CDR3: CASSQGRGQGYEKLFF; DNA: TGCGCCAGCAGCCAAGGTCGCGGACAGGGGTACGAAAAACTGTTTTTT; D: TRBD1; J: TRBJ1-4; V: TRBV4-3; size: -
CDR3: CASSPQGNQPQHF; DNA: TGCGCCAGCAGCCCACAGGGTAATCAGCCCCAGCATTTT; D: -; J: TRBJ1-5; V: TRBV5-1; size: -
CDR3: CASSAGTGGAKLFF; DNA: TGTGCCAGCAGCGCCGGGACAGGGGGAGCGAAACTGTTTTTT; D: TRBD1; J: TRBJ1-4; V: TRBV9; size: -
CDR3: CASSDSTGLGELFF; DNA: TGTGCCAGCAGTGACTCGACCGGACTCGGGGAGCTGTTTTTT; D: -; J: TRBJ2-2; V: TRBV6-4; size: few
CDR3: CASSFYEETQYF; DNA: TGTGCCAGCAGCTTCTACGAAGAGACCCAGTACTTC; D: -; J: TRBJ2-5; V: TRBV11-2; size: -
CDR3: CASSPAAFKQETQYF; DNA: TGTGCCAGCAGTCCGGCGGCTTTTAAACAAGAGACCCAGTACTTC; D: -; J: TRBJ2-5; V: TRBV7-2; size: -
CDR3: CASKKGRAGDIQYF; DNA: TGTGCCAGCAAAAAAGGACGGGCCGGGGACATTCAGTACTTC; D: -; J: TRBJ2-4; V: TRBV28; size: -
CDR3: CASRPTTAPGQFF; DNA: TGTGCCAGCAGGCCAACAACCGCACCGGGGCAGTTCTTC; D: -; J: TRBJ2-1; V: TRBV28; size: -
CDR3: CASGGTGGMNTEAFF; DNA: TGTGCCAGCGGAGGGACAGGGGGGATGAACACTGAAGCTTTCTTT; D: TRBD1; J: TRBJ1-1; V: TRBV2; size: -
CDR3: CASRRSPELPLHF; DNA: TGTGCCAGCAGAAGAAGCCCCGAATTGCCCCTCCACTTT; D: -; J: TRBJ1-6; V: TRBV6-5; size: -
CDR3: CSASNRGRVAGIAKNIQYF; DNA: TGCAGTGCTAGTAATCGGGGCAGAGTAGCGGGTATAGCCAAAAACATTCAGTACTTC; D: TRBD2; J: TRBJ2-4; V: TRBV20-1; size: -
CDR3: CASSPGTGNEQYF; DNA: TGTGCCAGCAGTCCCGGGACAGGGAACGAGCAGTACTTC; D: TRBD1; J: TRBJ2-7; V: TRBV6-5; size: once
CDR3: CASSIGGPQETQYF; DNA: TGTGCCAGTAGTATAGGTGGCCCCCAAGAGACCCAGTACTTC; D: -; J: TRBJ2-5; V: TRBV19; size: -
CDR3: CASSYSLGGSYEQYF; DNA: TGTGCCAGCAGTTACTCGTTGGGAGGGTCCTACGAGCAGTACTTC; D: TRBD2; J: TRBJ2-7; V: TRBV6-6; size: -
CDR3: CASSFRQSETQYF; DNA: TGTGCCAGCAGCTTCCGACAGTCGGAGACCCAGTACTTC; D: -; J: TRBJ2-5; V: TRBV5-5; size: -
CDR3: CASTSTSGPYNEQFF; DNA: TGTGCCAGCACCTCGACTAGCGGGCCATACAATGAGCAGTTCTTC; D: TRBD2; J: TRBJ2-1; V: TRBV7-2; size: -
CDR3: CASSETGEQYF; DNA: TGCGCCAGCAGCGAAACGGGGGAGCAGTACTTC; D: -; J: TRBJ2-7; V: TRBV5-1; size: few
CDR3: CASVPGDRMNTEAFF; DNA: TGCGCCAGCGTCCCAGGCGACAGAATGAACACTGAAGCTTTCTTT; D: -; J: TRBJ1-1; V: TRBV5-1; size: -
CDR3: CASSQNRGQGSPLHF; DNA: TGTGCCAGCAGCCAGAACAGGGGGCAAGGTTCACCCCTCCACTTT; D: TRBD1; J: TRBJ1-6; V: TRBV13; size: -
CDR3: CASSTRDRLGQPQHF; DNA: TGTGCCAGTAGTACCCGCGACAGGTTAGGTCAGCCCCAGCATTTT; D: -; J: TRBJ1-5; V: TRBV19; size: -
CDR3: CASSYRVGTDTQYF; DNA: TGTGCCAGCAGCTACAGGGTCGGCACAGATACGCAGTATTTT; D: -; J: TRBJ2-3; V: TRBV27; size: -
CDR3: CASSSQGGEAQHF; DNA: TGTGCCAGCAGCTCACAGGGGGGAGAGGCCCAGCATTTT; D: TRBD1; J: TRBJ1-5; V: TRBV5-4; size: -
CDR3: CASSRPGLAGGAYQETQYF; DNA: TGCGCCAGCAGCCGACCCGGACTAGCGGGGGGCGCCTACCAAGAGACCCAGTACTTC; D: TRBD2; J: TRBJ2-5; V: TRBV10-2; size: -
CDR3: CASTRTGWDEQYF; DNA: TGTGCCAGCACCCGGACAGGGTGGGACGAGCAGTACTTC; D: TRBD1; J: TRBJ2-7; V: TRBV27; size: -
CDR3: CASSLLREKLFF; DNA: TGTGCCAGCAGTTTACTACGTGAAAAACTGTTTTTT; D: -; J: TRBJ1-4; V: TRBV28; size: -
CDR3: CASSQGGGRVGYTF; DNA: TGTGCCAGCAGCCAAGGGGGGGGAAGAGTCGGCTACACCTTC; D: -; J: TRBJ1-2; V: TRBV3-1/TRBV3-2; size: -
CDR3: CASSPGQNYGYTF; DNA: TGTGCCAGCAGCCCAGGCCAGAACTATGGCTACACCTTC; D: -; J: TRBJ1-2; V: TRBV7-9; size: -
CDR3: CASSLSDYSNQPQHF; DNA: TGCGCCAGCAGCTTGTCAGACTATAGCAATCAGCCCCAGCATTTT; D: -; J: TRBJ1-5; V: TRBV5-1; size: -
CDR3: CASSPGTSYEQYF; DNA: TGTGCCAGCAGCCCCGGGACTAGCTACGAGCAGTACTTC; D: TRBD2; J: TRBJ2-7; V: TRBV7-8; size: -
CDR3: CASSTYGNTGQETQYF; DNA: TGTGCCAGTAGTACGTACGGGAATACAGGGCAAGAGACCCAGTACTTC; D: -; J: TRBJ2-5; V: TRBV19; size: -
CDR3: CASSRITGTSGRSFGNEQFF; DNA: TGTGCCAGCAGCCGTATCACCGGGACTAGCGGGAGGTCCTTTGGGAATGAGCAGTTCTTC; D: TRBD2; J: TRBJ2-1; V: TRBV3-1/TRBV3-2; size: -
CDR3: CASSALAGVYEQYF; DNA: TGTGCCAGCAGCGCGCTAGCGGGAGTTTACGAGCAGTACTTC; D: TRBD2; J: TRBJ2-7; V: TRBV7-2; size: -
CDR3: CASADTLSMNTEAFF; DNA: TGCGCCAGCGCGGACACCCTTTCGATGAACACTGAAGCTTTCTTT; D: -; J: TRBJ1-1; V: TRBV4-1; size: -
CDR3: CASSGTGGGLNTEAFF; DNA: TGCGCCAGCAGTGGGACAGGGGGGGGTTTGAACACTGAAGCTTTCTTT; D: TRBD1; J: TRBJ1-1; V: TRBV10-2; size: -
CDR3: CSVESAGTGGWQGEQYF; DNA: TGCAGCGTTGAATCCGCCGGGACAGGGGGCTGGCAGGGCGAGCAGTACTTC; D: TRBD1; J: TRBJ2-7; V: TRBV29-1; size: -
CDR3: CASKETRLVDTQYF; DNA: TGTGCCAGCAAGGAGACTAGATTAGTAGATACGCAGTATTTT; D: -; J: TRBJ2-3; V: TRBV27; size: -
CDR3: CASSSRTNTDTQYF; DNA: TGTGCCAGCAGTTCTCGGACTAACACAGATACGCAGTATTTT; D: -; J: TRBJ2-3; V: TRBV27; size: -
CDR3: CASRGPVNTEAFF; DNA: TGTGCCAGCAGGGGGCCCGTCAACACTGAAGCTTTCTTT; D: -; J: TRBJ1-1; V: TRBV2; size: -
CDR3: CASSQGQGATEAFF; DNA: TGTGCCAGCAGCCAAGGGCAGGGGGCGACTGAAGCTTTCTTT; D: TRBD1; J: TRBJ1-1; V: TRBV14; size: -